This TCR beta chain was recovered during a study of beta chain features in type 1 diabetes. Study-level points and caveats: For patients and controls alike, PCR might favor shorter templates to the same degree. Highly expressing activated T cells could be over-counted with a cDNA template.

Expressed TCRB transcripts were sequenced because the isolated RNA had all been reverse transcribed beforehand. The method was immunoSEQ multiplex PCR; TCRdb's version includes in-frame clones alone and lacks a portion of them. The sample includes roughly 310,000 clones, 11% of them seen just once. One heparinised draw, averaging about 110 mL, was taken per donor. There are 15 residues in the CDR3. The V end lost 1 base, the J end lost 4 bases, and 14 bases lay between the germline ends. Germline CDR1 is GTSNPN and CDR2 is SVGIG (reference sequence). Of note for this clone: The target antigen is unknown.

Sequencing was performed on naive CD4+ T cells from blood. This TCR came from a woman between 25 and 40 years old in good health. The chain joins TRBV30 to TRBJ2-1; the D gene is possibly TRBD2 (6 bases). CDR3 DNA sequence: TGTGCCTGGAGTGGTCGGGAGAACAGATACAATGAGCAGTTCTTC. The encoded protein is CAWSGRENRYNEQFF.